A single sample is the source of the 6 T cell receptor beta chains below, sequenced in a study of blood T cell repertoires in COVID-19. Method: immunoSEQ multiplex PCR; TCRdb's copy keeps in-frame clones and lacks some. The repertoire has some 250,000 clones, around 89% of them found once; the top ten carry 0.95% to 1%. Sequenced input: peripheral blood. The receptors stem from a woman in her thirties or forties who had recovered from COVID-19.

Of note for this clone: In the same sample, other DNA sequences code for this CDR3. The chain combines TRBV5-1 with TRBJ2-5; D uncertain. V dropped 0 bases and J dropped 5 bases, with 5 bases sitting between them. The CDR3 contains 12 residues. The germline V gene has CDR1 SGHRS and CDR2 YFSETQ. The CDR3, as DNA: TGCGCCAGCAGCTTGGCCGGGGAGACCCAGTACTTC. It encodes CASSLAGETQYF.

The V gene is TRBV4-2, the J gene TRBJ1-1, with 10 bases aligning to TRBD1. The trim removed 1 base at V and 6 bases at J, leaving 8 bases unmatched. Germline V CDR1 and CDR2: LGHNA, YNFKEQ. The CDR3 has 16 residues. CDR3: CASSQVSSGQGAEAFF. The CDR3 DNA follows: TGTGCCAGCAGCCAAGTGTCTTCAGGACAGGGGGCTGAAGCTTTCTTT.

The V gene is TRBV11-3, the J gene TRBJ2-5; TRBD1 matches at 9 bases. The trim removed 4 bases at V and 2 bases at J, leaving 8 bases unmatched. The CDR3 has 16 residues. Germline V gene data show CDR1 as SGHNT and CDR2 as YENEEA. The CDR3 region is CASSSLGQGPQETQYF. Here the CDR3 DNA reads TGTGCCAGCAGCTCATTAGGACAGGGGCCTCAAGAGACCCAGTACTTC.

CDR3 loop: CAMAFSSGNTIYF. Here the CDR3 DNA reads TGTGCCATGGCCTTCTCCTCTGGAAACACCATATATTTT. The V call is TRBV2, the J call TRBJ1-3; D is undetermined. CDR1 is SNHLY, CDR2 FYNNEI, per germline. The CDR3 spans 13 residues. Between the trimmed V and J ends, which lost 10 bases and 0 bases, there was a span of 10 bases.

This clone was found once. The CDR3 DNA reads TGTGCCTGGAGTGTAGGCGGGGGAGCGGGAGATACGCAGTATTTT. As protein: CAWSVGGGAGDTQYF. The chain joins TRBV30 to TRBJ2-3; 7 bases match TRBD2. This CDR3 is 15 amino acids long. The V gene's germline CDR1 is GTSNPN and CDR2 SVGIG (reference sequence). J gave up 5 bases and V 0 bases, and 8 bases lay outside the gene matches. The full variable domain, with the rest looked up from reference TRBV30 and TRBJ2-3, is SQTIHQWPATLVQPVGSPLSLECTVEGTSNPNLYWYRQAAGRGLQLLFYSVGIGQISSEVPQNLSASRPQDRQFILSSKKLLLSDSGFYLCAWSVGGGAGDTQYFGPGTRLTVL.

V gene TRBV6-2 or TRBV6-3 combines with J gene TRBJ2-5; 12 nucleotides match TRBD2. The CDR3 loop spans 17 amino acids. V was clipped by 2 bases and J by 1 base; unmatched bases: 5. CDR1 and CDR2 (germline): MNHEY, SVGEGT. The DNA for the CDR3 is TGTGCCAGCAGTTACCCCGGACTAGCGGGGCTCCAAGAGACCCAGTACTTC. The encoded protein is CASSYPGLAGLQETQYF.